One sample yielded the 30 T cell receptor beta chains listed below, sequenced in a study of identical twins. TCRdb re-called the 5' RACE reads with MiXCR, one entry per CDR3 protein. The data contain 700,000 or so distinct CDR3 sequences, approximately 22% of them singletons. Another study also made use of these data, one on T cells expressing NK-cell markers.

The specimen was PBMCs. Receptor source: a young woman in good health.

J is TRBJ2-7 and V is TRBV29-1; maybe TRBD1 (6 bases). In germline, CDR1 is SQVTM, CDR2 ANQGSEA. The CDR3 runs 12 residues. With 3 bases removed from V and 5 bases from J, the gap between germline ends came to 11 bases. The chain's CDR3 is CSVELPGDEQYF. The DNA for the CDR3 is TGCAGCGTTGAGCTCCCAGGGGACGAGCAGTACTTC.

The chain joins TRBV20-1 to TRBJ2-3; 9 bases align to TRBD1. With 0 bases clipped from V and 4 bases from J, the junction kept 8 bases outside the gene matches. Germline V gene lookup returns CDR1 DFQATT and CDR2 SNEGSKA (reference sequence). This CDR3 has 16 residues. DNA for the CDR3: TGCAGTGCTAGAGATGGTGGGACAGGGAGGTCAGATACGCAGTATTTT. It yields the protein CSARDGGTGRSDTQYF.

V usage is TRBV29-1 and J usage is TRBJ2-5, with D maybe TRBD1 (6 bases). Germline V CDR1 and CDR2: SQVTM, ANQGSEA. The CDR3 covers 14 residues. Trimming shortened V by 5 bases and J by 9 bases, and 22 bases separated the two germline ends. Written as DNA, the CDR3 is TGCAGCGTTTCAGGGGTAACAGGCTCTGGGGCCCAGTACTTC. It is translated as CSVSGVTGSGAQYF. The full variable domain, completed using reference TRBV29-1 and TRBJ2-5, is SAVISQKPSRDICQRGTSLTIQCQVDSQVTMMFWYRQQPGQSLTLIATANQGSEATYESGFVIDKFPISRPNLTFSTLTVSNMSPEDSSIYLCSVSGVTGSGAQYFGPGTRLLVL.

The V and J genes are TRBV20-1 and TRBJ2-1, with 8 bases matching TRBD2. After removal of 4 bases from V and 2 bases from J, the junction contained 4 bases not matched to a gene. This CDR3 has 14 amino acids. Germline-derived CDR1 and CDR2 are DFQATT and SNEGSKA (reference sequence). The CDR3 loop reads CSAMTSVTYNEQFF. For the CDR3, the DNA is TGCAGTGCTATGACTAGCGTCACCTACAATGAGCAGTTCTTC.

This rearrangement joins TRBV27 to TRBJ2-2; 9 positions agree with TRBD2. The CDR3 is made up of 17 amino acids. The germline CDR1 and CDR2 sequences are MNHEY and SMNVEV (reference sequence). The V segment lost 2 bases and the J segment 6 bases; nucleotides outside the gene matches: 10. CDR3 region: CASSLLAAGGPAGELFF. For the CDR3, the DNA is TGTGCCAGCAGTTTACTCGCCGCGGGAGGGCCGGCCGGGGAGCTGTTTTTT.

This clonotype was counted only a few times. V usage is TRBV3-1 and J usage is TRBJ2-7; D unresolved. Trimming stripped 1 base from V and 3 bases from J, with 10 bases between. The CDR3 spans 14 residues. Germline V gene data show CDR1 as LGHDT and CDR2 as YNNKEL (reference sequence). This chain's CDR3 is CASSQVGGIYEQYF. The CDR3, as DNA: TGTGCCAGCAGCCAAGTCGGTGGAATCTACGAGCAGTACTTC.

The rearrangement links TRBV30 to TRBJ1-2, with 10 bases lining up with TRBD1. V shed 4 bases and J 4 bases; nucleotides not matched to a gene: 9. The CDR3 contains 15 residues. Germline loops: CDR1 GTSNPN, CDR2 SVGIG (reference sequence). CDR3 DNA sequence: TGTGCCTGGACGAAAAGGGACAGGGGAGGCTATGGCTACACCTTC. This encodes CAWTKRDRGGYGYTF.

In this sample, this clonotype turned up a few times. The chain carries TRBV12-3 or TRBV12-4 and TRBJ2-7; D is unclear. The V end was cut by 3 bases, the J end by 1 base, with 7 bases between. The CDR3 extends over 13 amino acids. The CDR3 sequence is CASSFAESYEQYF. CDR3 in DNA: TGTGCCAGCAGTTTTGCCGAATCCTACGAGCAGTACTTC.

This clonotype came up a few times. This rearrangement joins TRBV15 to TRBJ1-6; D not resolved. The germline V and J ends were trimmed by 0 bases and 10 bases, with 4 bases remaining between them. The CDR3 runs 12 residues. Germline V lookup: CDR1 LNHNV, CDR2 YYDKDF (reference sequence). The CDR3 reads CATSRDGSPLHF. CDR3 bases: TGTGCCACCAGCAGAGACGGATCACCCCTCCACTTT.

This clonotype has only a few counts. The chain carries TRBV19 and TRBJ2-3; TRBD2 matches at 10 bases. Germline V gene lookup returns CDR1 LNHDA and CDR2 SQIVND (reference sequence). Germline trimming cut 7 bases from V and 13 bases from J; bases unmatched to any gene: 17. This CDR3 has 15 amino acids. This CDR3 reads CASNRLAGSPKREYF. The CDR3 region has the DNA TGTGCCAGTAACCGACTAGCGGGTTCTCCTAAGCGGGAGTATTTT.

The chain has TRBV5-1 and TRBJ2-2, with D perhaps TRBD2 (5 bases). The V gene's germline CDR1 is SGHRS and CDR2 YFSETQ. CDR3 size: 14 residues. V was clipped by 5 bases and J by 1 base, with 9 bases between them. CDR3 bases: TGCGCCAGCAGGGACTTCCTGAACACCGGGGAGCTGTTTTTT. Translating it yields CASRDFLNTGELFF.

The chain joins TRBV29-1 to TRBJ1-2, with 9 bases matching TRBD1. Germline V gene data show CDR1 as SQVTM and CDR2 as ANQGSEA. Germline trimming cut 6 bases from V and 8 bases from J; bases unmatched to any gene: 19. The CDR3 has 16 amino acids. The CDR3 sequence is CSVYIRTKRTGDGYTF. CDR3 in DNA: TGCAGCGTCTACATACGAACAAAAAGGACAGGGGACGGCTACACCTTC.

The J gene is TRBJ2-6, the V gene TRBV28, with a possible D match to TRBD1 (5 bases). CDR3 length equals 16 residues. Trimming cost V 6 bases and J 0 bases, with 12 bases left between them. CDR1 and CDR2 (germline): MDHEN, SYDVKM. The CDR3 nucleotides read TGTGCCAGCAGAAATAGGGGAAGCTCTGGGGCCAACGTCCTGACTTTC. Its translation: CASRNRGSSGANVLTF.

J is TRBJ1-2 and V is TRBV5-1; D is possibly TRBD1 (5 bases). Looked up from germline, CDR1 is SGHRS and CDR2 is YFSETQ. There are 13 residues in the CDR3. With 3 bases removed from V and 1 base from J, the gap between germline ends came to 7 bases. The CDR3 DNA reads as TGCGCCAGCAGCTGGGACCTTAACTATGGCTACACCTTC. Translated: CASSWDLNYGYTF.

The chain employs TRBV9 and TRBJ2-2, with 9 bases fitting TRBD2. Unmatched junction bases numbered 5, after V lost 0 bases and J lost 5 bases. The germline V gene has CDR1 SGDLS and CDR2 YYNGEE. The CDR3 length is 16 residues. The DNA for the CDR3 is TGTGCCAGCAGCGTAGGCCTAGCGGGACCTACCGGGGAGCTGTTTTTT. The encoded protein is CASSVGLAGPTGELFF.

The chain is built from TRBV20-1 and TRBJ2-3; D perhaps matches TRBD2 (7 bases). Trimming pared 5 bases from V and 7 bases from J, leaving 19 bases between. Germline-derived CDR1 and CDR2 are DFQATT and SNEGSKA (reference sequence). The CDR3 totals 14 residues. This chain's CDR3 is CSASQGLGGNTQYF. CDR3 DNA sequence: TGCAGTGCTTCCCAGGGGCTGGGAGGGAATACGCAGTATTTT.

The J gene is TRBJ2-2, the V gene TRBV5-1, with D perhaps TRBD2 (5 bases). Germline assignment: CDR1 SGHRS and CDR2 YFSETQ. This CDR3 region has 14 residues. The ends were cut back, 0 bases at V and 6 bases at J, with 9 bases in the middle. The CDR3 region has the DNA TGCGCCAGCAGCTTGGCCGGGGAAGCCGGGGAGCTGTTTTTT. It translates to CASSLAGEAGELFF. Using reference TRBV5-1 and TRBJ2-2 for the parts outside the CDR3, the full variable domain is KAGVTQTPRYLIKTRGQQVTLSCSPISGHRSVSWYQQTPGQGLQFLFEYFSETQRNKGNFPGRFSGRQFSNSRSEMNVSTLELGDSALYLCASSLAGEAGELFFGEGSRLTVL.

In this sample, this clonotype turned up a few times. CDR3 sequence (DNA): TGCAGCACCAACGCCGAGAACACTGAAGCTTTCTTT. This gives the protein CSTNAENTEAFF. The genes are TRBV29-1 and TRBJ1-1; no clear D gene. The CDR3 runs 12 residues. Germline loops: CDR1 SQVTM, CDR2 ANQGSEA. Trimming removed 8 bases from V and 1 base from J, with 11 bases in between.

This clonotype was detected a few times. The chain carries TRBV7-2 and TRBJ1-2; D gene unclear. Between the trimmed V and J ends, which lost 7 bases and 6 bases, there was a span of 12 bases. The CDR3 has 12 amino acids. Germline CDR1 is SGHTA and CDR2 is FQGNSA. CDR3 sequence reads: CASIDWQNGYTF. In DNA form, the CDR3 reads TGTGCCAGCATCGACTGGCAGAATGGCTACACCTTC.

The chain couples TRBV10-3 to TRBJ2-2; TRBD1 agrees at 11 bases. Per the germline V gene, CDR1 is ENHRY and CDR2 is SYGVKD. Trimming at V came to 10 bases and at J to 7 bases, leaving 8 bases not matched to a gene. The CDR3 contains 14 residues. The CDR3 nucleotides are TGTGCCACCTCCGGGACAGGGGGTATCGGGGAGCTGTTTTTT. Its protein product is CATSGTGGIGELFF.

The chain couples TRBV4-3 to TRBJ2-1, with no clear D. The V end was cut by 0 bases, the J end by 3 bases, with 9 bases between. The CDR3 length is 15 residues. The germline V gene encodes CDR1 LGHNA and CDR2 YSLEER. DNA for the CDR3: TGCGCCAGCAGCCAAGATGACCCCAACTACAATGAGCAGTTCTTC. Its protein is CASSQDDPNYNEQFF.

The chain carries TRBV4-1 and TRBJ2-5, with 9 nucleotides matching TRBD2. J lost 11 bases, V lost 0 bases, and 10 bases had no gene match. Germline-derived CDR1 and CDR2 are MGHRA and YSYEKL. The CDR3 totals 15 residues. The CDR3 region has the DNA TGCGCCAGCAGCCAAGAAGAGGGCCTAGCGGGGTTTCAGTACTTC. Protein sequence: CASSQEEGLAGFQYF.

This clonotype was found a few times. The rearrangement joins TRBV7-2 to TRBJ2-7; possibly TRBD2 for D (6 bases). The germline V gene encodes CDR1 SGHTA and CDR2 FQGNSA. V was pared by 0 bases and J by 4 bases, with 16 bases between. The CDR3 spans 16 residues. CDR3 nucleotides: TGTGCCAGCAGCTTAGCCCTAGGTTTAGGAGGGTACGAGCAGTACTTC. The encoded protein is CASSLALGLGGYEQYF.

With respect to this clonotype: This could be a read error, since a much larger clone is one nucleotide away. This chain joins TRBV2 and TRBJ1-1; D is possibly TRBD1 (6 bases). The CDR3 is made up of 13 amino acids. Deletions cut 4 bases from V and 1 base from J, with 7 bases between. Germline V gene data show CDR1 as SNHLY and CDR2 as FYNNEI. CDR3 DNA: TGTGCCAGCAGTGGACAGGAGAACACTGAAGCTTTCTTT. Amino acid sequence: CASSGQENTEAFF. The full variable domain, rest sourced from reference TRBV2 and TRBJ1-1, is EPEVTQTPSHQVTQMGQEVILRCVPISNHLYFYWYRQILGQKVEFLVSFYNNEISEKSEIFDDQFSVERPDGSNFTLKIRSTKLEDSAMYFCASSGQENTEAFFGQGTRLTVV.

This clonotype has ten or more counts. The gene calls are TRBV5-1 and TRBJ2-2; TRBD2 matches at 8 bases. The CDR3 extends over 15 amino acids. The germline gives CDR1 SGHRS, CDR2 YFSETQ. Losses at the gene ends were 4 bases for V and 2 bases for J; bases not matched to a gene: 4. The CDR3 here is CASSTSGGNTGELFF. The CDR3 bases are TGCGCCAGCAGCACAAGCGGGGGTAACACCGGGGAGCTGTTTTTT.

Only a few counts were recorded for this clonotype. The chain is built from TRBV7-9 and TRBJ2-1, with D tentatively TRBD1 (7 bases). CDR1 is SEHNR and CDR2 is FQNEAQ in the germline V gene (reference sequence). CDR3 length: 16 amino acids. Trimming cost V 4 bases and J 9 bases, with 22 bases left between them. The chain's CDR3 is CASSSPGLLQGGEQFF. The CDR3 nucleotides are TGTGCCAGCAGCTCCCCCGGACTACTCCAGGGGGGTGAGCAGTTCTTC.

Only a few counts were recorded for this clonotype. This rearrangement joins TRBV11-2 to TRBJ2-2, with D perhaps matching TRBD1 (5 bases). The CDR3 spans 16 residues. Germline V gene sequence: CDR1 SGHAT, CDR2 FQNNGV. The V end lost 5 bases, the J end lost 14 bases, and 27 bases lay between the germline ends. The CDR3 loop reads CASSHRTMGPLTYLFF. In DNA form, the CDR3 reads TGTGCCAGCAGCCATCGAACAATGGGGCCTCTAACATATCTGTTTTTT.

This clonotype was detected many times. The V gene is TRBV27, the J gene TRBJ1-2; unclear D gene. The CDR3 consists of 13 residues. CDR1 is MNHEY, CDR2 SMNVEV, per germline (reference sequence). V lost 6 bases and J 4 bases, leaving 12 bases between the germline ends. Written as DNA, the CDR3 is TGTGCCAGCAGCCCCGGACTGTCCTATGGCTACACCTTC. Its translation is CASSPGLSYGYTF.

The CDR3 loop reads CASSQDFFRDRPYQPQHF. CDR3 coding DNA: TGCGCCAGCAGCCAAGATTTTTTCCGGGACAGGCCGTATCAGCCCCAGCATTTT. The chain has TRBV4-3 and TRBJ1-5; 8 bases agree with TRBD1. CDR3 length: 18 residues. The V segment lost 0 bases and the J segment 5 bases; nucleotides outside the gene matches: 12. Germline V lookup: CDR1 LGHNA, CDR2 YSLEER.

This clonotype was observed a handful of times. The CDR3 nucleotides read TGTGCCAGCAGCTTAGGCGACCTCGGAATATATGGCTACACCTTC. Its translation is CASSLGDLGIYGYTF. The chain links TRBV7-2 to TRBJ1-2, with unresolved D. The germline gives CDR1 SGHTA, CDR2 FQGNSA. V lost 1 base and J lost 5, with 14 bases in between. This CDR3 comprises 15 residues.